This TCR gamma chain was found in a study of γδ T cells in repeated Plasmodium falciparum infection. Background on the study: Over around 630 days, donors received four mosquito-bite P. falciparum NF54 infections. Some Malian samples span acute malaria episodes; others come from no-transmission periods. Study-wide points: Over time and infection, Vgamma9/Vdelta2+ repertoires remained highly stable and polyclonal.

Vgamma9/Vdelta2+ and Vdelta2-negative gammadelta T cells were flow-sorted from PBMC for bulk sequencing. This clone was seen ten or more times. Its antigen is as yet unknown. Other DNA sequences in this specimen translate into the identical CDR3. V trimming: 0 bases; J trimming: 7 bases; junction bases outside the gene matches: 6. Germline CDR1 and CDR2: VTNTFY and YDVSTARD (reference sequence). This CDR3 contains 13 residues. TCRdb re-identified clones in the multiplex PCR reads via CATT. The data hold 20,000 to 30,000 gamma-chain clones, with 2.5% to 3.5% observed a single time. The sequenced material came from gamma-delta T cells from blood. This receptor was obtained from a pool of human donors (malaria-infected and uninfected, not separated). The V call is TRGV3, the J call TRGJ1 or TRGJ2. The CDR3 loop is CATWDRLLYKKLF. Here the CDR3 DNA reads TGTGCCACCTGGGACAGGCTCCTCTATAAGAAACTCTTT.